Given below is one T cell receptor (beta chain) in context. The data belong to a study of blood T cell repertoires in COVID-19. Study-wide background: From T cells, B-cell-depleted T cells, or PBMCs came the material, which was cDNA or gDNA.

The CDR3 consists of 13 residues. V shed 3 bases and J 4 bases; nucleotides not matched to a gene: 1. Method: immunoSEQ multiplex PCR; TCRdb's copy keeps in-frame clones and lacks some. Altogether fewer than 75,000 clones are present, approximately 87% being singletons, with the ten largest covering approximately 8.3%. This chain joins TRBV12-3 or TRBV12-4 and TRBJ2-3, with TRBD1 matching over 7 bases. This sequence was found in a man aged 50-59 years with active COVID-19. The sequenced sample consisted of peripheral blood. CDR3 residues: CASSFRGSDTQYF. The CDR3 DNA reads as TGTGCCAGCAGTTTCAGGGGGTCAGATACGCAGTATTTT.